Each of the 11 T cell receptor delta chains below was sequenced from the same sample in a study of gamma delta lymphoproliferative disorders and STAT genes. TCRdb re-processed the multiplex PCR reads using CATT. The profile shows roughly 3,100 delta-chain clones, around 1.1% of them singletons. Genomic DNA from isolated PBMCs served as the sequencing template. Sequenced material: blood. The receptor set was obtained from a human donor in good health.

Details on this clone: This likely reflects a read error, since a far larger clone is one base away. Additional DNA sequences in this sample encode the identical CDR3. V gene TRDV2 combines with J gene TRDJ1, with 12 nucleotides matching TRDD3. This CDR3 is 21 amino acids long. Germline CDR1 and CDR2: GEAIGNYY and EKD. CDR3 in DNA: TGTGCTTGTGACCCTATGCGTACTGGGGGATACAGGGCTTACGAACCCGATAAACTCATCTTT. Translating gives CACDPMRTGGYRAYEPDKLIF.

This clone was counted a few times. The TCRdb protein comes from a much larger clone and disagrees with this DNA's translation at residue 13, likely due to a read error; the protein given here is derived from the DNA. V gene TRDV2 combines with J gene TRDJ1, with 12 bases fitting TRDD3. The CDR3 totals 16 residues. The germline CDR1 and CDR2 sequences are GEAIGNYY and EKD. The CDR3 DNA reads TGTGCCTGTGACCCGCTACTGGGGGATACCACCGATATACTCATCTTT. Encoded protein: CACDPLLGDTTDILIF.

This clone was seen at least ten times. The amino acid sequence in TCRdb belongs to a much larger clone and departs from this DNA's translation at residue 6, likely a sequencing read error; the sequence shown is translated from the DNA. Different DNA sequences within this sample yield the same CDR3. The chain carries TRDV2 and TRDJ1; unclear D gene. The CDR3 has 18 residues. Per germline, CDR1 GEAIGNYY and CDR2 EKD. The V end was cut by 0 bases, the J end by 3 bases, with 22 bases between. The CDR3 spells CACDTPPGGQKVADKLIF. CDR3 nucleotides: TGTGCCTGTGACACCCCGCCGGGTGGGCAGAAAGTGGCCGATAAACTCATCTTT.

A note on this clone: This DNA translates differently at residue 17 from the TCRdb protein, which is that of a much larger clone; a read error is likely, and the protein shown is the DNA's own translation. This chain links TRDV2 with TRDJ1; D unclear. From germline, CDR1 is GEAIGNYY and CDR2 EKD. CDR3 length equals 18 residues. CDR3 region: CACDTLPGGQKVADKLTF. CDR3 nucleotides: TGTGCCTGTGACACCCTGCCGGGTGGGCAGAAAGTGGCCGATAAACTCACCTTT.

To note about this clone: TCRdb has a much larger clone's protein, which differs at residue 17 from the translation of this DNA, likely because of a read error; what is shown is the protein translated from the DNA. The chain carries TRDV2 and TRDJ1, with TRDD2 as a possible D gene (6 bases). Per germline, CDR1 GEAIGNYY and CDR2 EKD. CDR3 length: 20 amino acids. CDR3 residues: CACDTLAHGLPEEPTDRLIF. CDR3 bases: TGTGCCTGTGACACCCTAGCTCACGGCCTTCCCGAGGAACCCACCGATAGACTCATCTTT.

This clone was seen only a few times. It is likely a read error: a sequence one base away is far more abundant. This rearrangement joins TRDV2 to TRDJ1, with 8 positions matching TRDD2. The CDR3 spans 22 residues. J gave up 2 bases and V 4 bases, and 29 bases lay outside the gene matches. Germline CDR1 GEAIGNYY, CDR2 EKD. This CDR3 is CACDTLPIRGAQPSDLTDKLIF. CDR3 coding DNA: TGTGCCTGTGATACCCTTCCTATTCGGGGAGCTCAACCCTCAGATTTGACCGATAAACTCATCTTT.

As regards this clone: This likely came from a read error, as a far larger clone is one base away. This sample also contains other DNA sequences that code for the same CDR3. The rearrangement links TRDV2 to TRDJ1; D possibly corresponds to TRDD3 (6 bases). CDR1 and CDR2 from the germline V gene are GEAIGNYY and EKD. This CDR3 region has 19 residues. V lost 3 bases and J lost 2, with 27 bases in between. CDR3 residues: CACDPLNLLGTSFTDKLIF. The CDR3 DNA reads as TGTGCCTGTGACCCGCTTAACCTGCTGGGGACCTCCTTTACCGATAAACTCATCTTT.

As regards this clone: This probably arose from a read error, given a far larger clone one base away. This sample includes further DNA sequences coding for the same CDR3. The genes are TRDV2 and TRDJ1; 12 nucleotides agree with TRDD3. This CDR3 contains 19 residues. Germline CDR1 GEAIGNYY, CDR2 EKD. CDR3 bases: TGTGCCTGTGACACCCTACTGGGGGATACAGCTGGAGTGCCCGATAAACTTATCTTT. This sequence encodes CACDTLLGDTAGVPDKLIF.

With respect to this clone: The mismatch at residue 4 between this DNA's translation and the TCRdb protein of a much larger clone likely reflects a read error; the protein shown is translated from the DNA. For the CDR3, the DNA is TGTGCCTGTGGCACCGTTGACAACTTTATGGACACCGATAAACTCATCTTT. It is translated as CACGTVDNFMDTDKLIF. The gene calls are TRDV2 and TRDJ1, with unresolved D. Germline V gene sequence: CDR1 GEAIGNYY, CDR2 EKD. This CDR3 has 17 amino acids.

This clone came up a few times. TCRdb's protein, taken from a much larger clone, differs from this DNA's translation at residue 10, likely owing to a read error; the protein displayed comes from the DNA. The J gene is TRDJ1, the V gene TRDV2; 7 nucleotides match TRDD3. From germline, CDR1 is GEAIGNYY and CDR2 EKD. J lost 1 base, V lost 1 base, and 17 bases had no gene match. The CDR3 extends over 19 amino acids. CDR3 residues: CACDTMTLTRIRSTDKLIF. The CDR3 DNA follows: TGTGCCTGTGACACAATGACTTTGACGAGGATACGCTCCACCGATAAACTCATCTTT.

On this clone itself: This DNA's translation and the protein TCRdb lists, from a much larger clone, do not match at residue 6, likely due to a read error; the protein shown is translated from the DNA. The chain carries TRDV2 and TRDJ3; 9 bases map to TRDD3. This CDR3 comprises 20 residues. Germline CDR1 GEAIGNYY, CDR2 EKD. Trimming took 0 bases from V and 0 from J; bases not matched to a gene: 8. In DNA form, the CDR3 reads TGTGCCTGTGACACCATACTGGGGGACAAGAGCTCCTGGGACACCCGACAGATGTTTTTC. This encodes CACDTILGDKSSWDTRQMFF.